This T cell receptor (beta chain) was obtained from a study of blood T cell repertoires in COVID-19. About the study: Sample material is recorded as cDNA or gDNA derived from T cells, B-cell-depleted T cells, or PBMCs.

Germline CDR1 and CDR2: SGHTA and FQGNSA. Trimming took 5 bases from V and 8 from J, leaving 7 bases between them. The length of the CDR3 is 12 residues. Two negative PCRs, clearance, or symptom resolution characterized the recovered Cohort 3 donors. The repertoire was sequenced with immunoSEQ multiplex PCR; TCRdb's copy has only in-frame clones and lacks some. This sample has 400,000 to 450,000 clones; 90% occur once, and the top ten carry less than 0.75%. This TCR was sampled from a man aged 18 to 35 who had recovered from COVID-19. The chain is built from TRBV7-2 and TRBJ1-6, with D unresolved. The specimen was PBMCs or T cells enriched from blood (not recorded which). For the CDR3, the DNA is TGTGCCAGCAGCCCTCTACATTCACCCCTCCACTTT. Translating it yields CASSPLHSPLHF. The complete variable domain, with remaining parts taken from reference TRBV7-2 and TRBJ1-6, reads GAGVSQSPSNKVTEKGKDVELRCDPISGHTALYWYRQSLGQGLEFLIYFQGNSAPDKSGLPSDRFSAERTGGSVSTLTIQRTQQEDSAVYLCASSPLHSPLHFGNGTRLTVT.